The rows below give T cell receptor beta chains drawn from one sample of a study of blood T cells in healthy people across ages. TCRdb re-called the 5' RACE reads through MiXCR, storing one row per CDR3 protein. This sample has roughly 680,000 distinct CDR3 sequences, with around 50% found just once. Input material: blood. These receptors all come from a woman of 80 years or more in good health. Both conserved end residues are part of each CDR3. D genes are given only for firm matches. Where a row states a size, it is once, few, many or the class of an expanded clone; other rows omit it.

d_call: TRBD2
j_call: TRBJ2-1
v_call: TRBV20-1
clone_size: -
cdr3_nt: TGCAGTGCTAGCGGGCTAGCGGGGTTTGATGAGCAGTTTTTC
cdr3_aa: CSASGLAGFDEQFF

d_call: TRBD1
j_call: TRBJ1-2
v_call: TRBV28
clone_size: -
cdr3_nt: TGTGCCAGCATCCACCAGGGTGGCAGGGGGACTGGCTACACCTTC
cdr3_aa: CASIHQGGRGTGYTF

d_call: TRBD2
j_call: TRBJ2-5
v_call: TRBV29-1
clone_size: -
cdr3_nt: TGCAGCGTCGGGCGTGGACTAGCGGGGGTCTATGAGCAGTACTTC
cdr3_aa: CSVGRGLAGVYEQYF

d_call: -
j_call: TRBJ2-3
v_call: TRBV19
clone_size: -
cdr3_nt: TGTGCCAGTAGTATGAGAGTGGGGACAGATACGCAGTATTTT
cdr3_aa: CASSMRVGTDTQYF

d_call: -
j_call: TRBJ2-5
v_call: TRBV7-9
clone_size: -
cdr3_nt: TGTGCCAGCAGCTTTTTCTGTTGGGGGGCTGAGATGGAGCAGTACTTC
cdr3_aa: CASSFFCWGAEMEQYF

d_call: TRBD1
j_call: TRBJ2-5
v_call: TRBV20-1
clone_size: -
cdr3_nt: TGCAGTGCTAGAAACAGGGGGATAGAGACCCAGTACTTC
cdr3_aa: CSARNRGIETQYF

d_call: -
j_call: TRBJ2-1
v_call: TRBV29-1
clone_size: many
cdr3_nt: TGCAGCGTCCAACTAGAATCCTACAATGAGCAGTTCTTC
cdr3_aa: CSVQLESYNEQFF

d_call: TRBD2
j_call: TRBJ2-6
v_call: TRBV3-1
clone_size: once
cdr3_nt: TGTGCCAGCAGCCAATTCTTTACTAGCGGAAGCTCTGGGGCCAACGTCCTGACTTTC
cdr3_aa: CASSQFFTSGSSGANVLTF

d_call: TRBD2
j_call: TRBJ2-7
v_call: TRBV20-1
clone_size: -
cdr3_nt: TGCAGTGCTCCGAGACGGGGACTAGCGGCCTACAATGAGCAGTACTTC
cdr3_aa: CSAPRRGLAAYNEQYF

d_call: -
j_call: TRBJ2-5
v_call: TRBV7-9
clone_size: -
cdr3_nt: TGTGCCAGCAGCGACAATGTTGCGGGGGCGCTAGAGACCCAGTACTTC
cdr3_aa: CASSDNVAGALETQYF

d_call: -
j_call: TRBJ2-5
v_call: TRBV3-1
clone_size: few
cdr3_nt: TGTGCCAGCAGCCATCGCTCCGGATGGCAGTACTTC
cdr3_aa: CASSHRSGWQYF

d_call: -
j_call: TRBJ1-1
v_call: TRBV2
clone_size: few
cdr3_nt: TGTGCCAGCAGTGCCGGGGGGTATTACACTGAAGCTTTCTTT
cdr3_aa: CASSAGGYYTEAFF

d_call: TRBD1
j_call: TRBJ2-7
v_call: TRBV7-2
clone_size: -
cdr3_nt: TGTGCCAGCCGTAGAGGGGACAGCTCCTACAATGAGCAGTACTTC
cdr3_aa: CASRRGDSSYNEQYF

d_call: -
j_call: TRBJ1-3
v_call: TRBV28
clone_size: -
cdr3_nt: TGTGCCAGCATGCCCGAGGGGGTCGTGGCTGGAAACACCATATATTTT
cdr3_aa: CASMPEGVVAGNTIYF

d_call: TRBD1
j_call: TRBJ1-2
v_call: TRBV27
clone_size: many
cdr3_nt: TGTGCCAGCAGTCTGACTAGGACAGGGTTAGACTATGGCTACACCTTC
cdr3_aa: CASSLTRTGLDYGYTF

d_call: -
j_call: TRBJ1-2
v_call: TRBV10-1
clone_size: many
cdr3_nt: TGCGCCAGCAGGTTAGGCAGGGGTTTACATGGCTACACCTTC
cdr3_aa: CASRLGRGLHGYTF

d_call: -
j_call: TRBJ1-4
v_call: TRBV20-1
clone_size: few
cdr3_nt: TGCAGTGCTAGAGACCCGCGGGGGAATGAAAAACTGTTTTTT
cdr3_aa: CSARDPRGNEKLFF

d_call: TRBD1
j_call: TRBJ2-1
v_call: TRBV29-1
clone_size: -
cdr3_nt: TGCAGCGGACGGACAGGCATCAATGAGCAGTTCTTC
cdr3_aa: CSGRTGINEQFF

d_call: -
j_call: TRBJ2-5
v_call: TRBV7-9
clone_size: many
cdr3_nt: TGTGCCAGCAGCCCCCTCCTTCCTTTGGAGACCCAGTACTTC
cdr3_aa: CASSPLLPLETQYF

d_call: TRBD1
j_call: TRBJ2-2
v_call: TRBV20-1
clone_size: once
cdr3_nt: TGCAGTGCCCCTCAGGGGGCAGGGAACACCGGGGAGCTGTTTTTT
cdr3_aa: CSAPQGAGNTGELFF

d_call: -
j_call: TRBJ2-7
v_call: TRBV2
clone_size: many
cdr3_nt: TGTGCCAGCAGATATTCGGGACAGCAGTACTTC
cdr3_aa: CASRYSGQQYF

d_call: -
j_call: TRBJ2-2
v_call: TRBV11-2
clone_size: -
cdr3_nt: TGTGCCAGCAGCTCAAATGCGGACACCGGGGAGCTGTTTTTT
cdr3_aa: CASSSNADTGELFF

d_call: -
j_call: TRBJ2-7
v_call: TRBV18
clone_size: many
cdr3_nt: TGTGCCAGCTCACCACCGCCTAGAGGGGACGAGCAGTACTTC
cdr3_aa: CASSPPPRGDEQYF

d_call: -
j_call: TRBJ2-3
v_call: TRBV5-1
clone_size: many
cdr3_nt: TGCGCCAGCAGCCCGATCCAGGGTCGGGGTACGCAGTATTTT
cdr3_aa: CASSPIQGRGTQYF

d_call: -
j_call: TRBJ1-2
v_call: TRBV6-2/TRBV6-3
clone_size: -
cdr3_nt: TGTGCCAGCAGTTACTCAGGCGGCCATGGCTACACCTTC
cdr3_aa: CASSYSGGHGYTF

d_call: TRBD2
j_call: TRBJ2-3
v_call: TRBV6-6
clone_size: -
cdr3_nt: TGTGCCAGCAGTTATACTAGCGGGTCGGGCACAGATACGCAGTATTTT
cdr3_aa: CASSYTSGSGTDTQYF

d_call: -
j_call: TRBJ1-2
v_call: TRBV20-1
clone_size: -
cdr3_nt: TGCAGTGCTAGAGTTGGCAGCTATGGCTACACCTTC
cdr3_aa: CSARVGSYGYTF

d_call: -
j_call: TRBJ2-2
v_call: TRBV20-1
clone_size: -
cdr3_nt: TGCAGTGCTATTAGCGGCGGTCCCACCGGGGAGCTGTTTTTT
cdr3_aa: CSAISGGPTGELFF

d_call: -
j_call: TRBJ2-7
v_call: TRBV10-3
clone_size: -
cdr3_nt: TGTGCCATCAGTGACAGGTCCTCCTACGAGCAGTACTTC
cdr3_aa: CAISDRSSYEQYF

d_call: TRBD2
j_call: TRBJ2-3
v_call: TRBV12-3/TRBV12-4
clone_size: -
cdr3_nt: TGTGCCAGCAGTTTAAGAGGCGGGGGGGCAGATATGCAATATTTT
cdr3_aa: CASSLRGGGADMQYF

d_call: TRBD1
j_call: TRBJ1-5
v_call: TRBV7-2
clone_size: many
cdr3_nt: TGTGCCAGCAGCTTGACCGGGACAGGTATTAGCAATCAGCCCCAGCATTTT
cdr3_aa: CASSLTGTGISNQPQHF

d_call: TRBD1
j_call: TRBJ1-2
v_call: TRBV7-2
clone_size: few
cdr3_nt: TGTGCCAGCAGCTTAGGGGGACAGGGGGCTTATAACTATGGCTACACCTTC
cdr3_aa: CASSLGGQGAYNYGYTF

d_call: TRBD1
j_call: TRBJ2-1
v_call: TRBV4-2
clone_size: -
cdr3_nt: TGTGCCAGCAGCCAAGAGGGACAGTCATGGAATGAGCAGTTCTTC
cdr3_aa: CASSQEGQSWNEQFF